These 30 T cell receptor beta chains were sequenced from one sample in a study of siplizumab effects on memory and regulatory T cells. Clones were sequenced by immunoSEQ multiplex PCR, and TCRdb holds only the in-frame ones, with some missing. The sample has over 100,000 clones; roughly 95% are singletons. Sequencing was performed on non-Treg CD4+ T cells sorted from blood. The receptors come from a human donor in good health.

V usage is TRBV5-6 and J usage is TRBJ1-4; D unclear. The V end was cut by 0 bases, the J end by 4 bases, with 10 bases between. Germline lookup yields CDR1 SGHDT and CDR2 YYEEEE. CDR3 length equals 15 residues. The CDR3 spells CASSLGQINNEKLFF. CDR3 in DNA: TGTGCCAGCAGCTTGGGACAAATTAATAATGAAAAACTGTTTTTT. Full variable domain (missing parts from reference TRBV5-6 and TRBJ1-4): DAGVTQSPTHLIKTRGQQVTLRCSPKSGHDTVSWYQQALGQGPQFIFQYYEEEERQRGNFPDRFSGHQFPNYSSELNVNALLLGDSALYLCASSLGQINNEKLFFGSGTQLSVL.

This clone was counted once. V usage is TRBV30 and J usage is TRBJ2-2; D is ambiguous. From germline, CDR1 is GTSNPN and CDR2 SVGIG (reference sequence). Trimming shortened V by 5 bases and J by 0 bases, and 19 bases separated the two germline ends. The CDR3 has 17 amino acids. The CDR3 sequence: CAWARLGLESNTGELFF. DNA for the CDR3: TGTGCCTGGGCCCGTCTAGGCCTCGAATCGAACACCGGGGAGCTGTTTTTT.

This chain links TRBV5-6 with TRBJ1-4, with 9 bases identical to TRBD1. Germline values: CDR1 SGHDT, CDR2 YYEEEE. J gave up 4 bases and V 4 bases, and 5 bases lay outside the gene matches. This CDR3 comprises 15 residues. CDR3 sequence (DNA): TGTGCCAGCAGCCCTGGGGACAGGGTTAATGAAAAACTGTTTTTT. It encodes CASSPGDRVNEKLFF.

The chain couples TRBV5-4 to TRBJ2-1; TRBD1 might be the D (6 bases). The germline V gene has CDR1 SGHNT and CDR2 YYREEE (reference sequence). V dropped 0 bases and J dropped 1 base, with 8 bases sitting between them. This CDR3 is 15 amino acids long. CDR3 in amino acids: CASSLERGSYNEQFF. The CDR3 coding sequence is TGTGCCAGCAGCTTGGAGAGGGGGTCCTACAATGAGCAGTTCTTC. Looking up the rest from reference TRBV5-4 and TRBJ2-1 gives the full variable domain: ETGVTQSPTHLIKTRGQQVTLRCSSQSGHNTVSWYQQALGQGPQFIFQYYREEENGRGNFPPRFSGLQFPNYSSELNVNALELDDSALYLCASSLERGSYNEQFFGPGTRLTVL.

The genes are TRBV7-8 and TRBJ1-2; D remains unclear. Between the trimmed V and J ends, which lost 1 base and 4 bases, there was a span of 10 bases. Looked up from germline, CDR1 is SGHVS and CDR2 is FQNEAQ. The CDR3 contains 14 residues. The CDR3 DNA sequence: TGTGCCAGCAGCTTAGAAGGATTGGGCTATGGCTACACCTTC. This codes for CASSLEGLGYGYTF.

The V gene is TRBV15, the J gene TRBJ1-1; D gene uncertain. Trimming took 0 bases from V and 2 from J, leaving 7 bases between them. The germline V gene encodes CDR1 LNHNV and CDR2 YYDKDF (reference sequence). This CDR3 region has 14 residues. DNA for the CDR3: TGTGCCACCAGCAGAGAAGGAGTAAACACTGAAGCTTTCTTT. This translates into CATSREGVNTEAFF. Combining the CDR3 with reference TRBV15 and TRBJ1-1 gives the whole variable domain DAMVIQNPRYQVTQFGKPVTLSCSQTLNHNVMYWYQQKSSQAPKLLFHYYDKDFNNEADTPDNFQSRRPNTSFCFLDIRSPGLGDTAMYLCATSREGVNTEAFFGQGTRLTVV.

The chain carries TRBV11-2 and TRBJ2-4; possibly TRBD1 for D (5 bases). This CDR3 has 16 amino acids. Germline V gene lookup returns CDR1 SGHAT and CDR2 FQNNGV. The V end lost 3 bases, the J end lost 0 bases, and 12 bases lay between the germline ends. The DNA for the CDR3 is TGTGCCAGCAGCTTCCAGGGTCAGGGAGCCAAAAACATTCAGTACTTC. The encoded protein is CASSFQGQGAKNIQYF.

The V call is TRBV27, the J call TRBJ2-7, with TRBD1 identical over 8 bases. The V and J ends lost 5 bases and 9 bases, in that order; junction bases with no gene match: 9. CDR1 and CDR2 from the germline V gene are MNHEY and SMNVEV (reference sequence). This CDR3 contains 13 residues. The CDR3 protein is CASSHRTGPGQYF. In nucleotides, the CDR3 is TGTGCCAGCAGTCACCGGACAGGGCCGGGGCAGTACTTC.

The chain joins TRBV18 to TRBJ2-5; D unresolved. Germline loops: CDR1 KGHSH, CDR2 LQKENI. The ends were cut back, 4 bases at V and 3 bases at J, with 9 bases in the middle. The CDR3 runs to 13 residues. The CDR3 loop is CASSLAREETQYF. DNA of the CDR3: TGTGCCAGCTCACTCGCCAGAGAAGAGACCCAGTACTTC.

The CDR3 bases are TGTGCCAGCAGCTCACCCGGTACCAACTATGGCTACACCTTC. Translation: CASSSPGTNYGYTF. The genes are TRBV7-2 and TRBJ1-2; D ambiguous. Germline values: CDR1 SGHTA, CDR2 FQGNSA. This CDR3 spans 14 amino acids. The V and J ends lost 4 bases and 2 bases respectively, with 11 bases between them.

The V and J genes are TRBV27 and TRBJ1-6, with D possibly being TRBD1 (5 bases). Per the germline V gene, CDR1 is MNHEY and CDR2 is SMNVEV (reference sequence). V was shortened by 7 bases and J by 10 bases, with 17 bases between the two germline ends. This CDR3 comprises 14 residues. DNA of the CDR3: TGTGCCAGCACCCTGGTCCCGGGGGGGTCACCCCTCCACTTT. It translates to CASTLVPGGSPLHF.

V gene TRBV15 combines with J gene TRBJ2-3; D is ambiguous. V lost 4 bases to trimming and J lost 6 bases, with 14 bases between them. The CDR3 covers 14 residues. CDR1 LNHNV and CDR2 YYDKDF come from the germline V gene (reference sequence). CDR3 amino acids: CATSKGVESDTQYF. In DNA, the CDR3 is TGTGCCACCAGCAAGGGCGTGGAATCGGATACGCAGTATTTT.

In this sample, this clone turned up once. This chain joins TRBV28 and TRBJ1-1; TRBD1 might be the D (5 bases). The germline V and J ends were trimmed by 10 bases and 12 bases, with 18 bases remaining between them. The germline V gene encodes CDR1 MDHEN and CDR2 SYDVKM. This CDR3 has 11 residues. DNA of the CDR3: TGTGCCACCACTACCTGGGGGTGGACTTTCTTT. Translating gives CATTTWGWTFF.

The rearrangement links TRBV5-1 to TRBJ2-3; 8 positions match TRBD1. The V segment lost 0 bases and the J segment 4 bases; nucleotides outside the gene matches: 4. This CDR3 spans 15 amino acids. Germline loops: CDR1 SGHRS, CDR2 YFSETQ. CDR3 sequence reads: CASSLESGGADTQYF. The CDR3 nucleotides are TGCGCCAGCAGCTTGGAATCAGGGGGCGCAGATACGCAGTATTTT. Variable domain in full (rest from reference TRBV5-1 and TRBJ2-3): KAGVTQTPRYLIKTRGQQVTLSCSPISGHRSVSWYQQTPGQGLQFLFEYFSETQRNKGNFPGRFSGRQFSNSRSEMNVSTLELGDSALYLCASSLESGGADTQYFGPGTRLTVL.

This clone was recorded once. This chain joins TRBV5-3 and TRBJ1-4; no firm D call. TRBV5-3 is reported as an ORF; its role is uncertain. The CDR3 loop spans 15 amino acids. Between the trimmed V and J ends, which lost 6 bases and 4 bases, there was a span of 16 bases. CDR3 residues: CARTGCRMFNEKLFF. The CDR3 nucleotides read TGTGCCAGAACGGGATGCAGGATGTTTAATGAAAAACTGTTTTTT.

The rearrangement uses TRBV7-3 and TRBJ2-2, with D tentatively TRBD1 (5 bases). V was clipped by 0 bases and J by 4 bases, with 18 bases between them. CDR3 length equals 18 residues. The germline V gene has CDR1 SGHTA and CDR2 FQGTGA. The CDR3 sequence is CASSLTAAGIGSTGELFF. In DNA form, the CDR3 reads TGTGCCAGCAGCTTAACGGCGGCAGGGATCGGTAGCACCGGGGAGCTGTTTTTT.

The gene calls are TRBV14 and TRBJ2-5; 12 bases agree with TRBD2. J was trimmed by 5 bases and V by 3 bases; bases with no gene match: 7. CDR3 length: 16 amino acids. Germline V gene sequence: CDR1 SGHDN, CDR2 FVKESK. CDR3 region: CASSHLPSGGAETQYF. In DNA form, the CDR3 reads TGTGCCAGCAGCCACCTCCCTAGCGGGGGGGCGGAGACCCAGTACTTC.

The CDR3 bases are TGTGCCAGCAGTCAAGGACAGGGGAGAGGTTCACCCCTCCACTTT. Translated, it gives CASSQGQGRGSPLHF. The genes are TRBV6-5 and TRBJ1-6, with 9 bases fitting TRBD1. This CDR3 region has 15 residues. Unmatched junction bases numbered 8, after V lost 5 bases and J lost 9 bases. The germline V gene has CDR1 MNHEY and CDR2 SVGAGI.

This chain joins TRBV7-2 and TRBJ2-3; unclear D gene. V gave up 5 bases and J gave up 0 bases, with 3 bases separating them. This CDR3 is built from 12 residues. CDR1 SGHTA and CDR2 FQGNSA come from the germline V gene. The CDR3 DNA reads TGTGCCAGCAGCGAGAGCACAGATACGCAGTATTTT. It specifies CASSESTDTQYF. Supplemented by reference TRBV7-2 and TRBJ2-3, the full variable domain reads GAGVSQSPSNKVTEKGKDVELRCDPISGHTALYWYRQSLGQGLEFLIYFQGNSAPDKSGLPSDRFSAERTGGSVSTLTIQRTQQEDSAVYLCASSESTDTQYFGPGTRLTVL.

The V gene is TRBV30, the J gene TRBJ1-3; 8 bases align to TRBD1. CDR1 is GTSNPN, CDR2 SVGIG, per germline (reference sequence). The CDR3 loop spans 14 amino acids. The CDR3 region has the DNA TGTGCTTCGACAGGGGCCACCTCTGGAAACACCATATATTTT. It encodes CASTGATSGNTIYF.

The chain couples TRBV28 to TRBJ2-1, with D perhaps matching TRBD1 (5 bases). V lost 8 bases, J lost 2 bases, and 16 bases lay in between. The CDR3 has 15 residues. CDR1 and CDR2 (germline): MDHEN, SYDVKM. As DNA, the CDR3 is TGTGCCAGCCTTAGGACACCCCCGCCCTACAATGAGCAGTTCTTC. Protein sequence: CASLRTPPPYNEQFF.

V is TRBV9 and J is TRBJ2-3; TRBD2 aligns across 8 bases. Germline V lookup: CDR1 SGDLS, CDR2 YYNGEE. The CDR3 totals 16 residues. Losses at the gene ends were 0 bases for V and 2 bases for J; bases not matched to a gene: 5. The CDR3 sequence: CASSVGTSGYTDTQYF. The CDR3 DNA sequence: TGTGCCAGCAGCGTAGGAACTAGCGGATACACAGATACGCAGTATTTT.

The chain carries TRBV18 and TRBJ1-1; unclear D gene. CDR3 size: 14 residues. Trimming removed 1 base at V and 4 bases at J, with 10 bases between. Germline CDR1 is KGHSH and CDR2 is LQKENI. The CDR3 is CASSPQGDTTEAFF. For the CDR3, the DNA is TGTGCCAGCTCACCACAGGGCGACACCACTGAAGCTTTCTTT.

Comment on this clone: Other DNA sequences in the same sample also yield this CDR3. This chain links TRBV20-1 with TRBJ1-4; D is undetermined. Germline V gene sequence: CDR1 DFQATT, CDR2 SNEGSKA (reference sequence). V shed 3 bases and J shed 5 bases, with 1 base lying between them. The CDR3 spans 10 residues. The CDR3 sequence: CSARNEKLFF. The CDR3 bases are TGCAGTGCTAGGAATGAAAAACTGTTTTTT.

The chain uses TRBV2 and TRBJ1-1; weak D call: TRBD1 (5 bases). V was cut by 11 bases and J by 6 bases, with 22 bases left in between. The CDR3 consists of 14 residues. Germline assignment: CDR1 SNHLY and CDR2 FYNNEI. The CDR3 reads CAANDAGGQPEAFF. CDR3 coding DNA: TGTGCCGCTAATGACGCTGGAGGACAACCTGAAGCTTTCTTT.

The chain is built from TRBV11-2 and TRBJ2-6; D not certain. The V end was cut by 5 bases, the J end by 2 bases, with 4 bases between. The CDR3 runs 13 residues. Germline V gene data show CDR1 as SGHAT and CDR2 as FQNNGV. For the CDR3, the DNA is TGTGCCAGCAGCGGGGCTGGGGCCAACGTCCTGACTTTC. This codes for CASSGAGANVLTF.

V usage is TRBV6-6 and J usage is TRBJ2-2; D gene unclear. Germline V gene sequence: CDR1 MNHNY, CDR2 SVGAGI (reference sequence). V was cut by 0 bases and J by 2 bases, with 7 bases left in between. This CDR3 is built from 15 residues. CDR3: CASSYSGVNTGELFF. CDR3 sequence (DNA): TGTGCCAGCAGTTACTCTGGCGTTAACACCGGGGAGCTGTTTTTT.

The chain combines TRBV6-1 with TRBJ1-5; 7 nucleotides line up with TRBD1. CDR1 and CDR2 from the germline V gene are MNHNS and SASEGT. This CDR3 is built from 15 residues. The V segment lost 1 base and the J segment 6 bases; nucleotides outside the gene matches: 6. The CDR3 sequence: CASSEGGAGGQPQHF. For the CDR3, the DNA is TGTGCCAGCAGTGAAGGGGGGGCAGGGGGTCAGCCCCAGCATTTT.

The chain links TRBV11-2 to TRBJ2-3, with D possibly being TRBD1 or TRBD2 (5 bases each). Between the trimmed V and J ends, which lost 5 bases and 2 bases, there was a span of 11 bases. Germline V gene lookup returns CDR1 SGHAT and CDR2 FQNNGV. The length of the CDR3 is 14 residues. The CDR3, as DNA: TGTGCCAGCAGCCTGGGGGTACCCACAGATACGCAGTATTTT. This codes for CASSLGVPTDTQYF.

The V and J genes are TRBV11-2 and TRBJ1-2; maybe TRBD1 (5 bases). The CDR3 sequence is 15 residues long. V lost 5 bases and J 8 bases, leaving 21 bases between the germline ends. Germline V gene data show CDR1 as SGHAT and CDR2 as FQNNGV. CDR3 sequence: CASSHQRQSTWGYTF. CDR3 DNA: TGTGCCAGCAGCCACCAAAGACAGTCGACGTGGGGCTACACCTTC.